Sequencing of this TCR beta chain was carried out in a study of blood T cells in healthy people across ages. The germline V gene encodes CDR1 SGHTA and CDR2 FQGNSA. The V gene end was trimmed by 1 base and the J gene end by 2 bases; junction bases not matched to a gene: 8. There are 18 residues in the CDR3. This clonotype was observed a few times. A second PCR, run for about 7 to 11 cycles, used a sample-barcoded 5' primer plus a J-beta primer mix. Each CDR3 protein is one row after TCRdb ran MiXCR on the 5' RACE reads. There are under 2,000,000 distinct CDR3 sequences in the sample; roughly 52% occur only once, and approximately 2.1% lies in the top ten.

This sequence originates from a middle-aged woman in good health. The specimen sequenced was blood. The chain combines TRBV7-2 with TRBJ1-6; 7 bases match TRBD1. CDR3 in amino acids: CASSLEGGQHPYNSPLHF. DNA for the CDR3: TGTGCCAGCAGCTTAGAAGGGGGACAGCACCCCTATAATTCACCCCTCCACTTT.